The 2 T cell receptor beta chains presented below share a single source sample, sequenced in a study of T cells of healthy individuals. TCRdb ran MiXCR on the 5' RACE reads and lists one entry per CDR3 protein. Here the sample spans tens of thousands of distinct CDR3 sequences, roughly 14% being singletons. These receptors all come from a human donor in good health.

This clonotype showed up just a few times. The rearrangement links TRBV5-6 to TRBJ2-1, with D hard to call. Germline CDR1 and CDR2: SGHDT and YYEEEE. CDR3 length: 11 residues. V lost 2 bases to trimming and J lost 7 bases, with 4 bases between them. The CDR3 DNA is TGTGCCAGCAGCTTCTCGAATGAGCAGTTCTTC. Translated, it gives CASSFSNEQFF.

This clonotype showed up many times. The rearrangement links TRBV29-1 to TRBJ2-5; D perhaps matches TRBD2 (5 bases). The CDR3 runs to 12 residues. V dropped 7 bases and J dropped 2 bases, with 11 bases sitting between them. CDR1 SQVTM and CDR2 ANQGSEA come from the germline V gene. Here the CDR3 DNA reads TGCAGCGGCAGCACGGGACAAGAGACCCAGTACTTC. Translation: CSGSTGQETQYF.